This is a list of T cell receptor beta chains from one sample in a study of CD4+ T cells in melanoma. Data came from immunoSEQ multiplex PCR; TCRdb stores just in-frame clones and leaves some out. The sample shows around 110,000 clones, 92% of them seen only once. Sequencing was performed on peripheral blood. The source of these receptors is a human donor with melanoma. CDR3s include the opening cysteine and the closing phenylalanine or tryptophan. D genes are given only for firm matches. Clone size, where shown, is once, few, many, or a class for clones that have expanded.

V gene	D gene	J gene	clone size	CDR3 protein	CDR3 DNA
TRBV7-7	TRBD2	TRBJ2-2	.	CASSRTSGRTGELFF	TGTGCCAGCAGCAGGACTAGCGGAAGAACCGGGGAGCTGTTTTTT
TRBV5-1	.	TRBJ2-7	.	CASSLEDRRGEQYF	TGCGCCAGCAGCTTGGAAGACAGGCGGGGCGAGCAGTACTTC
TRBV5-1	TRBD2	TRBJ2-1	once	CASSTGLAGSEQFF	TGCGCCAGCAGCACCGGACTAGCGGGATCTGAGCAGTTCTTC
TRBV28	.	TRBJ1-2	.	CASSLSDSYYGYTF	TGTGCCAGCAGTTTATCTGACAGTTACTATGGCTACACCTTC
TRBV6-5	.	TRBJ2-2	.	CASSYGGTGELFF	TGTGCCAGCAGTTACGGGGGAACCGGGGAGCTGTTTTTT
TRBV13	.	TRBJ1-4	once	CASSANRGYGEKLFF	TGTGCCAGCAGCGCCAATAGGGGGTATGGTGAAAAACTGTTTTTT
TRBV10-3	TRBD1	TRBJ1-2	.	CAIRLGQGADGYTF	TGTGCCATCAGACTCGGACAGGGGGCTGATGGCTACACCTTC
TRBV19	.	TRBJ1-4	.	CASSTGQLGEKLFF	TGTGCCAGTAGTACCGGACAGCTTGGTGAAAAACTGTTTTTT
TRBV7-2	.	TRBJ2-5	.	CASSLGVVGGRQTQYF	TGTGCCAGCAGCTTAGGGGTAGTGGGGGGGCGGCAGACCCAGTACTTC
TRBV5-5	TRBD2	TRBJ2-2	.	CASSSLAGGFGELFF	TGTGCCAGCAGCTCGCTAGCGGGGGGGTTCGGGGAGCTGTTTTTT
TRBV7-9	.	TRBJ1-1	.	CASSLFEAFF	TGTGCCAGCAGCTTATTTGAAGCTTTCTTT
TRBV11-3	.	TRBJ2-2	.	CASSREGQTGELFF	TGTGCCAGCAGCCGAGAGGGACAAACCGGGGAGCTGTTTTTT
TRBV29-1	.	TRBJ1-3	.	CSVENRDGNTIYF	TGCAGCGTTGAAAATAGGGATGGAAACACCATATATTTT
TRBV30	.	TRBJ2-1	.	CAWSADRVYNEQFF	TGTGCCTGGAGTGCGGACAGAGTCTACAATGAGCAGTTCTTC
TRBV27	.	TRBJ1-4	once	CASTLGRNVGKLFF	TGTGCCAGCACCCTAGGTCGTAACGTAGGAAAACTGTTTTTT
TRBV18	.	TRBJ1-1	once	CASSGTLNTEAFF	TGTGCCAGCTCGGGGACGTTGAACACTGAAGCTTTCTTT
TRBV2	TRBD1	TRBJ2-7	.	CASNPGQGGSEQYF	TGTGCCAGCAATCCGGGACAGGGGGGTAGCGAGCAGTACTTC
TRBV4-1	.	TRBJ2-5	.	CASSQDSTGQETQYF	TGCGCCAGCAGCCAAGATTCGACAGGCCAAGAGACCCAGTACTTC
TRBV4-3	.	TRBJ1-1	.	CASRVGTKTEAFF	TGCGCCAGCAGGGTAGGGACGAAAACTGAAGCTTTCTTT
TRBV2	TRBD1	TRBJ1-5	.	CASSGTGDQPQHF	TGTGCCAGCAGCGGGACAGGGGATCAGCCCCAGCATTTT
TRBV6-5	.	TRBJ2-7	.	CASLVGATYEQYF	TGTGCCAGTCTCGTGGGGGCAACCTACGAGCAGTACTTC
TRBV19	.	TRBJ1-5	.	CASSTTGRGNQPQHF	TGTGCCAGTAGTACAACAGGGCGGGGCAATCAGCCCCAGCATTTT
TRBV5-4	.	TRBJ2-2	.	CASSPAMGSFGGELFF	TGTGCCAGCAGCCCAGCGATGGGGAGTTTTGGCGGGGAGCTGTTTTTT
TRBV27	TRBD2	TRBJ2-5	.	CASSPRLAGGLQETQYF	TGTGCCAGCAGTCCCCGACTAGCGGGAGGCCTCCAAGAGACCCAGTACTTC
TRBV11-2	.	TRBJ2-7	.	CASSYLKEQYF	TGTGCCAGCAGTTATTTGAAGGAGCAGTACTTC
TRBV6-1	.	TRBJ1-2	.	CASSEGGKTYGYTF	TGTGCCAGCAGTGAGGGGGGCAAAACCTATGGCTACACCTTC
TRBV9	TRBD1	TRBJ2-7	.	CASSVAVPGQGEHEQYF	TGTGCCAGCAGCGTAGCCGTGCCGGGACAGGGGGAACACGAGCAGTACTTC
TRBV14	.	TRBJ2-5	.	CASSPGVAETQYF	TGTGCCAGCAGCCCTGGGGTAGCGGAGACCCAGTACTTC
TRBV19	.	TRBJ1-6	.	CATLAPARNSPLHF	TGTGCCACTCTTGCCCCGGCGAGAAATTCACCCCTCCACTTT
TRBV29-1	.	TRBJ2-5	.	CSVGASQETQYF	TGCAGCGTTGGAGCGTCCCAAGAGACCCAGTACTTC
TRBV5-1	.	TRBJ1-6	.	CASSWGAQGGDSPLHF	TGCGCCAGCAGCTGGGGGGCACAGGGAGGTGATTCACCCCTCCACTTT
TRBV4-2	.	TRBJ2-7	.	CASSPNREAYEQYF	TGTGCCAGCAGCCCCAACAGGGAAGCCTACGAGCAGTACTTC
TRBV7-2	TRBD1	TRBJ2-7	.	CASSSGTGPYEQYF	TGTGCCAGCAGTTCCGGGACAGGTCCCTACGAGCAGTACTTC
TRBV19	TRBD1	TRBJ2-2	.	CASSIFGTGVAGELFF	TGTGCCAGTAGTATTTTTGGGACAGGGGTGGCCGGGGAGCTGTTTTTT
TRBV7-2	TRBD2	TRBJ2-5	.	CASSLRILAGQETQYF	TGTGCCAGCAGCTTGAGAATACTAGCGGGCCAAGAGACCCAGTACTTC
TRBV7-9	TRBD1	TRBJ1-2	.	CASSLDGTGRGYTF	TGTGCCAGCAGCTTAGATGGGACAGGGCGAGGCTACACCTTC